A selection of T cell receptor beta chains follows, all from one sample in a study of blood T cell repertoires in COVID-19. The data were produced by immunoSEQ multiplex PCR, yet TCRdb's version contains in-frame clones alone and is incomplete. The repertoire includes roughly 150,000 clones, around 82% of them detected once, and 4.5% to 7.5% sits in the top ten. Sequenced: PBMCs or T cells enriched from blood (not recorded which). The receptors were sampled from a man aged 40-55 years who had recovered from COVID-19. The CDR3 runs from the conserved cysteine through the conserved F or W. D genes are given only for firm matches. Expanded clones get a size class; other rows say once, few or many, or leave the size out.

J gene: TRBJ2-2
D gene: .
V gene: TRBV3-1/TRBV3-2
clone size: .
CDR3 protein: CASSRNTGSTGELFF
CDR3 DNA: TGTGCCAGCAGCCGCAATACAGGGTCCACCGGGGAGCTGTTTTTT

J gene: TRBJ2-5
D gene: .
V gene: TRBV7-2
clone size: .
CDR3 protein: CASSSGVGKETQYF
CDR3 DNA: TGTGCCAGCAGCTCGGGGGTCGGTAAAGAGACCCAGTACTTC

J gene: TRBJ1-1
D gene: .
V gene: TRBV7-9
clone size: .
CDR3 protein: CASSSRADTEAFF
CDR3 DNA: TGTGCCAGCAGCTCCAGGGCGGACACTGAAGCTTTCTTT

J gene: TRBJ1-4
D gene: TRBD1
V gene: TRBV11-1
clone size: .
CDR3 protein: CASSRDRWSEKLFF
CDR3 DNA: TGTGCCAGCAGCCGGGACAGGTGGAGTGAAAAACTGTTTTTT

J gene: TRBJ1-3
D gene: .
V gene: TRBV5-4
clone size: .
CDR3 protein: CASSTENGNTIYF
CDR3 DNA: TGTGCCAGTTCGACGGAGAATGGAAACACCATATATTTT

J gene: TRBJ2-5
D gene: .
V gene: TRBV7-3
clone size: once
CDR3 protein: CASSPAAGASGTQYF
CDR3 DNA: TGTGCCAGCAGCCCTGCCGCGGGGGCCTCCGGGACCCAGTACTTC

J gene: TRBJ1-1
D gene: .
V gene: TRBV9
clone size: .
CDR3 protein: CASSFVGGGNTEAFF
CDR3 DNA: TGTGCCAGCAGCTTTGTAGGTGGAGGGAACACTGAAGCTTTCTTT

J gene: TRBJ2-5
D gene: TRBD2
V gene: TRBV30
clone size: .
CDR3 protein: CAWSGLAGGLKETQYF
CDR3 DNA: TGTGCCTGGAGTGGCCTAGCGGGGGGGCTTAAAGAGACCCAGTACTTC

J gene: TRBJ1-4
D gene: .
V gene: TRBV7-9
clone size: .
CDR3 protein: CASSPSITGRDEKLFF
CDR3 DNA: TGTGCCAGCAGCCCTTCCATTACAGGGAGGGATGAAAAACTGTTTTTT

J gene: TRBJ1-6
D gene: .
V gene: TRBV4-2
clone size: .
CDR3 protein: CASSQQGDSSPLHF
CDR3 DNA: TGTGCCAGCAGCCAACAGGGCGACAGTTCACCCCTCCACTTT

J gene: TRBJ2-3
D gene: .
V gene: TRBV4-2
clone size: .
CDR3 protein: CASSQEGAFTDTQYF
CDR3 DNA: TGTGCCAGCAGCCAAGAGGGGGCCTTCACAGATACGCAGTATTTT

J gene: TRBJ1-1
D gene: TRBD1
V gene: TRBV5-1
clone size: .
CDR3 protein: CASSLATLDRGRNTEAFF
CDR3 DNA: TGCGCCAGCAGCTTGGCCACGCTTGACAGGGGCCGGAACACTGAAGCTTTCTTT

J gene: TRBJ1-6
D gene: .
V gene: TRBV5-6
clone size: .
CDR3 protein: CASSNNYGGRLSNGSPLHF
CDR3 DNA: TGTGCCAGCAGCAACAATTACGGGGGGCGGCTCTCTAACGGTTCACCCCTCCACTTT

J gene: TRBJ2-1
D gene: .
V gene: TRBV19
clone size: .
CDR3 protein: CASSAMTSKVEQFF
CDR3 DNA: TGTGCCAGTAGTGCGATGACTAGTAAGGTGGAGCAGTTCTTC

J gene: TRBJ2-3
D gene: .
V gene: TRBV12-5
clone size: .
CDR3 protein: CASAPRYTDTQYF
CDR3 DNA: TGTGCTAGTGCCCCTAGATACACAGATACGCAGTATTTT

J gene: TRBJ1-1
D gene: .
V gene: TRBV30
clone size: .
CDR3 protein: CAWAPTGHLNTEAFF
CDR3 DNA: TGTGCCTGGGCCCCAACCGGACACCTGAACACTGAAGCTTTCTTT

J gene: TRBJ2-2
D gene: .
V gene: TRBV30
clone size: many
CDR3 protein: CAWSRGFLGELFF
CDR3 DNA: TGTGCCTGGAGTAGAGGGTTTTTGGGGGAGCTGTTTTTT

J gene: TRBJ2-7
D gene: .
V gene: TRBV21-1
clone size: .
CDR3 protein: CASSKVEAGTYEQYF
CDR3 DNA: TGTGCCAGCAGCAAAGTTGAAGCGGGGACCTACGAGCAGTACTTC

J gene: TRBJ1-4
D gene: .
V gene: TRBV9
clone size: few
CDR3 protein: CASSTRGLTNEKLFF
CDR3 DNA: TGTGCCAGCAGTACCCGGGGTCTAACTAATGAAAAACTGTTTTTT

J gene: TRBJ1-2
D gene: .
V gene: TRBV18
clone size: .
CDR3 protein: CASSSEQGSYGYTF
CDR3 DNA: TGTGCCAGCTCATCCGAACAGGGTAGCTATGGCTACACCTTC

J gene: TRBJ1-1
D gene: .
V gene: TRBV9
clone size: .
CDR3 protein: CASSVVSGITEAFF
CDR3 DNA: TGTGCCAGCAGCGTAGTATCGGGGATCACTGAAGCTTTCTTT

J gene: TRBJ2-3
D gene: .
V gene: TRBV4-1
clone size: .
CDR3 protein: CASSPGTEGDTQYF
CDR3 DNA: TGCGCCAGCAGCCCCGGGACGGAGGGAGATACGCAGTATTTT

J gene: TRBJ1-2
D gene: .
V gene: TRBV5-6
clone size: .
CDR3 protein: CASSTRTNWLMYGYTF
CDR3 DNA: TGTGCCAGCAGCACCCGGACTAACTGGCTGATGTATGGCTACACCTTC

J gene: TRBJ1-5
D gene: .
V gene: TRBV19
clone size: .
CDR3 protein: CASNQKGGVRGNQPQHF
CDR3 DNA: TGTGCCAGTAACCAAAAGGGGGGGGTGAGGGGCAATCAGCCCCAGCATTTT

J gene: TRBJ1-4
D gene: .
V gene: TRBV2
clone size: .
CDR3 protein: CASSSGTVATNEKLFF
CDR3 DNA: TGTGCCAGCAGTTCCGGGACTGTAGCAACTAATGAAAAACTGTTTTTT

J gene: TRBJ1-2
D gene: .
V gene: TRBV27
clone size: few
CDR3 protein: CASSLFGREKGYTF
CDR3 DNA: TGTGCCAGCAGTTTATTCGGCCGGGAGAAGGGCTACACCTTC

J gene: TRBJ2-3
D gene: TRBD2
V gene: TRBV13
clone size: .
CDR3 protein: CASSLRRAFSGGPTDTQYF
CDR3 DNA: TGTGCCAGCAGCTTGCGAAGGGCTTTTAGCGGGGGCCCTACAGATACGCAGTATTTT

J gene: TRBJ2-7
D gene: TRBD1
V gene: TRBV5-6
clone size: few
CDR3 protein: CASSLFSGQGVHEQYF
CDR3 DNA: TGTGCCAGCAGCTTGTTTTCGGGACAGGGCGTCCACGAGCAGTACTTC

J gene: TRBJ2-1
D gene: .
V gene: TRBV5-6
clone size: .
CDR3 protein: CASSQVGARDIDEQFF
CDR3 DNA: TGTGCCAGCTCGCAAGTTGGGGCGCGGGATATCGATGAGCAGTTCTTC

J gene: TRBJ2-1
D gene: TRBD1
V gene: TRBV5-6
clone size: medium-sized
CDR3 protein: CASSLGDREDEQFF
CDR3 DNA: TGTGCCAGCAGCTTGGGGGACAGGGAGGATGAGCAGTTCTTC

J gene: TRBJ2-3
D gene: .
V gene: TRBV9
clone size: once
CDR3 protein: CASTAGIADTQYF
CDR3 DNA: TGTGCCAGCACGGCGGGGATCGCAGATACGCAGTATTTT

J gene: TRBJ2-3
D gene: .
V gene: TRBV7-2
clone size: .
CDR3 protein: CASSLAGGPFGTDTQYF
CDR3 DNA: TGTGCCAGCAGCTTAGCGGGGGGGCCTTTTGGCACAGATACGCAGTATTTT

J gene: TRBJ1-6
D gene: .
V gene: TRBV7-3
clone size: .
CDR3 protein: CASSLEGDNRYSPLHF
CDR3 DNA: TGTGCCAGCAGCTTAGAGGGGGATAATCGCTATTCACCCCTCCACTTT

J gene: TRBJ2-5
D gene: TRBD2
V gene: TRBV19
clone size: .
CDR3 protein: CASSLYSGGYQETQYF
CDR3 DNA: TGTGCCAGTAGCCTATATAGCGGGGGATACCAAGAGACCCAGTACTTC

J gene: TRBJ1-5
D gene: .
V gene: TRBV6-1
clone size: few
CDR3 protein: CASSEIGSQPQHF
CDR3 DNA: TGTGCCAGCAGTGAAATTGGGAGTCAGCCCCAGCATTTT

J gene: TRBJ2-5
D gene: .
V gene: TRBV13
clone size: .
CDR3 protein: CASRQGEETQYF
CDR3 DNA: TGTGCCAGCAGACAGGGAGAGGAGACCCAGTACTTC

J gene: TRBJ1-4
D gene: .
V gene: TRBV19
clone size: .
CDR3 protein: CASSIGSYEKLFF
CDR3 DNA: TGTGCCAGTAGTATCGGGAGTTATGAAAAACTGTTTTTT

J gene: TRBJ2-5
D gene: TRBD1
V gene: TRBV5-1
clone size: .
CDR3 protein: CAGSSTGGKETQYF
CDR3 DNA: TGCGCCGGCAGCTCGACAGGGGGTAAAGAGACCCAGTACTTC

J gene: TRBJ1-3
D gene: TRBD1
V gene: TRBV7-6
clone size: .
CDR3 protein: CASSSGTGLTGNTIYF
CDR3 DNA: TGTGCCAGCAGCTCCGGGACAGGTTTAACTGGAAACACCATATATTTT

J gene: TRBJ1-2
D gene: .
V gene: TRBV5-1
clone size: few
CDR3 protein: CASSLTIQYGYTF
CDR3 DNA: TGCGCCAGCAGCTTGACCATACAGTATGGCTACACCTTC

J gene: TRBJ2-1
D gene: .
V gene: TRBV5-8
clone size: .
CDR3 protein: CASSFDQGEFF
CDR3 DNA: TGTGCCAGCAGCTTCGACCAAGGGGAGTTCTTC

J gene: TRBJ1-2
D gene: .
V gene: TRBV5-4
clone size: .
CDR3 protein: CASSLEAHGGYTF
CDR3 DNA: TGTGCCAGCAGCTTGGAGGCTCACGGGGGCTACACCTTC

J gene: TRBJ1-2
D gene: .
V gene: TRBV6-4
clone size: .
CDR3 protein: CASSPGYGYTF
CDR3 DNA: TGTGCCAGCAGCCCCGGTTATGGCTACACCTTC

J gene: TRBJ2-3
D gene: TRBD1
V gene: TRBV6-2/TRBV6-3
clone size: .
CDR3 protein: CASSQGQGRTDTQYF
CDR3 DNA: TGTGCCAGCAGCCAAGGACAGGGGCGCACAGATACGCAGTATTTT

J gene: TRBJ1-2
D gene: TRBD1
V gene: TRBV6-6
clone size: .
CDR3 protein: CASSYPDREDGYTF
CDR3 DNA: TGTGCCAGCAGTTATCCGGACAGGGAGGATGGCTACACCTTC

J gene: TRBJ1-5
D gene: .
V gene: TRBV6-1
clone size: .
CDR3 protein: CASSEALSRSNQPQHF
CDR3 DNA: TGTGCCAGCAGTGAAGCTTTGAGCAGGAGCAATCAGCCCCAGCATTTT

J gene: TRBJ1-6
D gene: .
V gene: TRBV9
clone size: .
CDR3 protein: CASSVAASSYNSPLHF
CDR3 DNA: TGTGCCAGCAGCGTAGCGGCTAGCTCCTATAATTCACCCCTCCACTTT

J gene: TRBJ1-4
D gene: .
V gene: TRBV5-4
clone size: .
CDR3 protein: CASSWSVDEKLFF
CDR3 DNA: TGTGCCAGCAGCTGGAGCGTCGATGAAAAACTGTTTTTT

J gene: TRBJ2-5
D gene: TRBD2
V gene: TRBV3-1/TRBV3-2
clone size: .
CDR3 protein: CASGEGTRRETQYF
CDR3 DNA: TGTGCCAGCGGCGAGGGGACTAGGCGAGAGACCCAGTACTTC

J gene: TRBJ1-6
D gene: TRBD1
V gene: TRBV2
clone size: .
CDR3 protein: CASSDSRGRGSPLHF
CDR3 DNA: TGTGCCAGCAGTGATAGTAGGGGGCGTGGTTCACCCCTCCACTTT

J gene: TRBJ2-3
D gene: .
V gene: TRBV5-1
clone size: .
CDR3 protein: CASSLELTDTQYF
CDR3 DNA: TGCGCCAGCAGCTTGGAGCTAACAGATACGCAGTATTTT

J gene: TRBJ2-5
D gene: TRBD1
V gene: TRBV6-5
clone size: .
CDR3 protein: CASSYVRTGQETQYF
CDR3 DNA: TGTGCCAGCAGTTACGTCCGGACAGGGCAAGAGACCCAGTACTTC

J gene: TRBJ2-5
D gene: .
V gene: TRBV2
clone size: many
CDR3 protein: CASSEALGERGETQYF
CDR3 DNA: TGTGCCAGCAGTGAAGCGCTAGGAGAAAGGGGTGAGACCCAGTACTTC